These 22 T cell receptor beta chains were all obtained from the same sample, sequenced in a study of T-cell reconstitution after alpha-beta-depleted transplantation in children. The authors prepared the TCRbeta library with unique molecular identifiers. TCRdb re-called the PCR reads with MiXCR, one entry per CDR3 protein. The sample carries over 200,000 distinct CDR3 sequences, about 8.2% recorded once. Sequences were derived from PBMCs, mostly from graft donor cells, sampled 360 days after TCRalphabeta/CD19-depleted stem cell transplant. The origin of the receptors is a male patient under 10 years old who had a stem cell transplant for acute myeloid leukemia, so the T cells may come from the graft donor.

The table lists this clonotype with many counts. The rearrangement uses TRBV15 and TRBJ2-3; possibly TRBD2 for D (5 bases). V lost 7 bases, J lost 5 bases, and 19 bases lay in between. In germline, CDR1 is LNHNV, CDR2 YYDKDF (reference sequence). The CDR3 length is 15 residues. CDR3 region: CATTVGSPGKDTQYF. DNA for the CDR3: TGTGCCACCACTGTGGGCTCCCCGGGGAAAGATACGCAGTATTTT.

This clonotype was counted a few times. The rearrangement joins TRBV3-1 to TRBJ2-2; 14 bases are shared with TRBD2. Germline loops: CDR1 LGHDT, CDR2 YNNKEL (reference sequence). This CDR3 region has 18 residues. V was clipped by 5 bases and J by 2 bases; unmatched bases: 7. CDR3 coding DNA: TGTGCCAGCAGCTGGGGGACTAGCGGGGGACGAAACACCGGGGAGCTGTTTTTT. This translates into CASSWGTSGGRNTGELFF.

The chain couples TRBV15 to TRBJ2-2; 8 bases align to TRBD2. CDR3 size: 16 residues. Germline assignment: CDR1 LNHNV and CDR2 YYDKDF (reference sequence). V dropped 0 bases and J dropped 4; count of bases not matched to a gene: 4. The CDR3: CATSRETGGLTGELFF. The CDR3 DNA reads TGTGCCACCAGCAGAGAAACGGGGGGGCTCACCGGGGAGCTGTTTTTT.

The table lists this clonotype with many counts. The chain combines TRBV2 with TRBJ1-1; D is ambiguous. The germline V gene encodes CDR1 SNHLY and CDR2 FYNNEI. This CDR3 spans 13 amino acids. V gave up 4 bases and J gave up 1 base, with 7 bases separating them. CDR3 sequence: CASSVGENTEAFF. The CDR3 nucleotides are TGTGCCAGCAGTGTCGGGGAGAACACTGAAGCTTTCTTT.

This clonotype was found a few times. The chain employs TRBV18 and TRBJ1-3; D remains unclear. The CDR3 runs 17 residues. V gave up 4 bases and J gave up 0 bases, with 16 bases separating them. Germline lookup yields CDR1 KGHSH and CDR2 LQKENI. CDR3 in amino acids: CASSQFSGSISGNTIYF. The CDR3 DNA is TGTGCCAGCTCACAATTCTCGGGGTCCATCTCTGGAAACACCATATATTTT.

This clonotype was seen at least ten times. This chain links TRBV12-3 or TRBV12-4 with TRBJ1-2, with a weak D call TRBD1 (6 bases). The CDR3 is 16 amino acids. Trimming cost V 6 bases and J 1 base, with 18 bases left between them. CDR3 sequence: CASSPPRQDYNYGYTF. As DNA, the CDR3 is TGTGCCAGCAGCCCCCCCCGACAGGACTATAACTATGGCTACACCTTC.

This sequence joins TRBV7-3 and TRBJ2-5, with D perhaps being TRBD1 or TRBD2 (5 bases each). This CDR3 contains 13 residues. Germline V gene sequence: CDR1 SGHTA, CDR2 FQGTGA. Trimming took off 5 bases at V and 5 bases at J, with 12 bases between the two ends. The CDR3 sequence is CASSPLWGETQYF. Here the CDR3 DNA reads TGTGCCAGCAGCCCCCTCTGGGGGGAGACCCAGTACTTC.

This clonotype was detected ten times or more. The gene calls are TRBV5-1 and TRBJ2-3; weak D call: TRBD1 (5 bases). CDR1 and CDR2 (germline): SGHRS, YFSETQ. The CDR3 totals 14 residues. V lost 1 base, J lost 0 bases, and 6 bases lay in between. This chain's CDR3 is CASSLRQSTDTQYF. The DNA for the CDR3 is TGCGCCAGCAGCTTGAGACAGAGCACAGATACGCAGTATTTT.

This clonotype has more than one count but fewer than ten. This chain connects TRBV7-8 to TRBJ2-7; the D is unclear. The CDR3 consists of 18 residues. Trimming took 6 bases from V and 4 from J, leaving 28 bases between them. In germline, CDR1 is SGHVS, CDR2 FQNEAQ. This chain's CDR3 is CASSQKVWVYPTRYEQYF. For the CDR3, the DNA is TGTGCCAGCAGTCAAAAGGTCTGGGTCTACCCCACGCGATACGAGCAGTACTTC.

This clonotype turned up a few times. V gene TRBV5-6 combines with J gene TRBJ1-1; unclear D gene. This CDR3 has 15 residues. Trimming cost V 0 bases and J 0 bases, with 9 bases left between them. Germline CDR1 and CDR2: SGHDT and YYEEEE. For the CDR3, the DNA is TGTGCCAGCAGCTTGGCGCACAGTTTGAACACTGAAGCTTTCTTT. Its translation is CASSLAHSLNTEAFF. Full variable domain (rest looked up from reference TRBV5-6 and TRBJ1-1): DAGVTQSPTHLIKTRGQQVTLRCSPKSGHDTVSWYQQALGQGPQFIFQYYEEEERQRGNFPDRFSGHQFPNYSSELNVNALLLGDSALYLCASSLAHSLNTEAFFGQGTRLTVV.

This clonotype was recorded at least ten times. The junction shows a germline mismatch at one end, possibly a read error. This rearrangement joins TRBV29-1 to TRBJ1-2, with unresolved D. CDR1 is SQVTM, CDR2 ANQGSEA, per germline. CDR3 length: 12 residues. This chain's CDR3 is CSVEADDYRTLF. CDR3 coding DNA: TGCAGCGTTGAAGCAGATGACTATCGCACATTATTC.

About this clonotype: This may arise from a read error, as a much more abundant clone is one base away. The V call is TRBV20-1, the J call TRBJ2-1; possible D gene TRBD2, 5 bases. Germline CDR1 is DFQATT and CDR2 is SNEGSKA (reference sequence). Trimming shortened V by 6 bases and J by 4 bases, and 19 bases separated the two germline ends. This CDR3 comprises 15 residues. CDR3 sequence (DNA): TGCAGTGCCACTAGGGAGATACCCTCTTACAATGAGCAGTTCTTC. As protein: CSATREIPSYNEQFF.

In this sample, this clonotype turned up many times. The CDR3 DNA reads TGTGCCAGCAGTTACAAGTCTGGAGAGACCCAGTACTTC. It encodes CASSYKSGETQYF. V and J are TRBV6-5 and TRBJ2-5, with D hard to call. In germline, CDR1 is MNHEY, CDR2 SVGAGI. This CDR3 is 13 amino acids long. Trimming removed 2 bases from V and 4 bases from J, with 8 bases in between.

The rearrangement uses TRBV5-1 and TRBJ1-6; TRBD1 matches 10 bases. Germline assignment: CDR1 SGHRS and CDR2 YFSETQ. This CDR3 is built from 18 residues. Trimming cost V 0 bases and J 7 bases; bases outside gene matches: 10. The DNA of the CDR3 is TGCGCCAGCAGCTTGGGGGTGACAGGGGGCGCGGGGAATTCACCCCTCCACTTT. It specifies CASSLGVTGGAGNSPLHF.

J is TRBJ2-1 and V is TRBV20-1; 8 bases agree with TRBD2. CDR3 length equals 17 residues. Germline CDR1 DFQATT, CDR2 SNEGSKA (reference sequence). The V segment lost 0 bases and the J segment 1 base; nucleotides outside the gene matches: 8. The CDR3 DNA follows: TGCAGTGCTAGAGATCCGGGGGGGGACTTTTCCTACAATGAGCAGTTCTTC. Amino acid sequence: CSARDPGGDFSYNEQFF.

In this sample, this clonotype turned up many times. CDR3 protein: CASSQEFNTQYF. The CDR3, as DNA: TGCGCCAGCAGCCAAGAGTTTAATACGCAGTATTTT. This chain uses TRBV4-1 with TRBJ2-3; D is ambiguous. V was shortened by 0 bases and J by 7 bases, with 5 bases between the two germline ends. Germline V gives CDR1 MGHRA, CDR2 YSYEKL. The length of the CDR3 is 12 residues.

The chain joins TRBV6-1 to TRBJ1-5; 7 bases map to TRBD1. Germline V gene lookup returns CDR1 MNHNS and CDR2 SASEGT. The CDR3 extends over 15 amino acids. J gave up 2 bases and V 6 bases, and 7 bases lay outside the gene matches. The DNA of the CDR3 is TGTGCCAGCAGGGATACCGGGACAGGCAATCAGCCCCAGCATTTT. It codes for CASRDTGTGNQPQHF.

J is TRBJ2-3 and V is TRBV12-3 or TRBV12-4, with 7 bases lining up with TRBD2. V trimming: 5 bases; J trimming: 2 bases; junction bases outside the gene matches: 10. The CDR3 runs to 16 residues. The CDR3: CASSPKHGGVTDTQYF. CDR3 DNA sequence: TGTGCCAGCAGTCCAAAGCATGGGGGGGTCACAGATACGCAGTATTTT.

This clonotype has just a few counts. CDR3 amino acids: CASSGAASNYGYTF. CDR3 coding DNA: TGCGCCAGCAGCGGTGCGGCCTCTAACTATGGCTACACCTTC. The genes are TRBV5-1 and TRBJ1-2, with unresolved D. V gave up 4 bases and J gave up 0 bases, with 10 bases separating them. Germline V gives CDR1 SGHRS, CDR2 YFSETQ. This CDR3 region has 14 residues.

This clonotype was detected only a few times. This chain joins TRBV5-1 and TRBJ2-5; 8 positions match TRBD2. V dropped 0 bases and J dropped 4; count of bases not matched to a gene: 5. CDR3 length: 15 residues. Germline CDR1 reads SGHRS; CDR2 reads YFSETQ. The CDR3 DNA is TGCGCCAGCAGCTTGGCGAAGCTAGCGGGAGAGACCCAGTACTTC. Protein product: CASSLAKLAGETQYF.

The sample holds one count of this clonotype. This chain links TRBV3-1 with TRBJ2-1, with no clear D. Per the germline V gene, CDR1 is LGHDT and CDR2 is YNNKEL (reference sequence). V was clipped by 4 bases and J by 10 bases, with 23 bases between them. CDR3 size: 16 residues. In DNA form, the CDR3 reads TGTGCCAGCAGCCCCCCGGCTGCAGCGCGCAAAAGCGAGCAGTTCTTC. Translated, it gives CASSPPAAARKSEQFF.

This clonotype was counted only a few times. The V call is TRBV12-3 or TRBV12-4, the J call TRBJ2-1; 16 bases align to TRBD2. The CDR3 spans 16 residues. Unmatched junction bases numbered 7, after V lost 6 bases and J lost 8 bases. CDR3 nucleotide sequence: TGTGCCAGCAGACTCTCCGGGACTAGCGGGGGGGATGAGCAGTTCTTC. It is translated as CASRLSGTSGGDEQFF.